This T cell receptor (beta chain) originates from a study of cytomegalovirus exposure and HLA in healthy donors. Study-wide points: The authors excluded some V segments, including TRBV6-2 and TRBV6-3, as indistinguishable. Under in vitro conditions, three CMV-associated chains were confirmed as specific for CMV antigens. Most observed TCR sequences were rare, whereas some public TCRs were detected in many donors.

Remarks on this clone: Its antigen is not known.

PCR employed 60 Vbeta and 13 Jbeta primers. Sequencing was performed with immunoSEQ multiplex PCR; in TCRdb, only in-frame clones are kept and a portion is missing. The data contain about 120,000 clones, over 60% of them seen just once; the ten biggest clones take up less than 9%. Unmatched junction bases numbered 12, after V lost 2 bases and J lost 8 bases. The germline CDR1 and CDR2 sequences are SGHRS and YFSETQ. This CDR3 spans 15 amino acids. The receptor was derived from a middle-aged woman in good health and CMV-seropositive. V is TRBV5-1 and J is TRBJ1-2; 7 nucleotides match TRBD1. Material: PBMCs. This chain's CDR3 is CASSFRGGEGRGYTF. The CDR3 DNA reads as TGCGCCAGCAGCTTCAGAGGGGGCGAGGGTAGGGGCTACACCTTC.